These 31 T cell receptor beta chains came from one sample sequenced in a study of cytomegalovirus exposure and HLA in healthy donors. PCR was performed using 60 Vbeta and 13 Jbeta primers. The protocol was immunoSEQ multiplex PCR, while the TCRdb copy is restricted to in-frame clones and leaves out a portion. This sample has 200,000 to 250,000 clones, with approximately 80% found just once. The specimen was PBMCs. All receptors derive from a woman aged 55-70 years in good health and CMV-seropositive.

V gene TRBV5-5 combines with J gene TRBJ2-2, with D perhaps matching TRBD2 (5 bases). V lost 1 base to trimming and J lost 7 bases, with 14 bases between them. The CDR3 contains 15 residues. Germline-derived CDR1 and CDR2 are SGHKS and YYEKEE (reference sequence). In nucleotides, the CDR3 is TGTGCCAGCAGCTTGTCTGGGAGCTGGGGCGGGGAGCTGTTTTTT. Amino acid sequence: CASSLSGSWGGELFF.

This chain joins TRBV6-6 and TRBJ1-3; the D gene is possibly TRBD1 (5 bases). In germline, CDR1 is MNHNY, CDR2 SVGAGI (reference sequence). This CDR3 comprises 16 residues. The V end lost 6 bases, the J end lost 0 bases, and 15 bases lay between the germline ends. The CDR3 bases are TGTGCCAGCAGCACACGGACCGACAGCTCTGGAAACACCATATATTTT. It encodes CASSTRTDSSGNTIYF.

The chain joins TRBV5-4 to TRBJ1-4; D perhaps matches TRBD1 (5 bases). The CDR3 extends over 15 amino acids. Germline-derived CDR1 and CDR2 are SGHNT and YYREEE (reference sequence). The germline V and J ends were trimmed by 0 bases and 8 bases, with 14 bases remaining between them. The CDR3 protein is CASSLGTQSGEKLFF. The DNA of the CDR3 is TGTGCCAGCAGCTTGGGGACACAATCAGGGGAAAAACTGTTTTTT.

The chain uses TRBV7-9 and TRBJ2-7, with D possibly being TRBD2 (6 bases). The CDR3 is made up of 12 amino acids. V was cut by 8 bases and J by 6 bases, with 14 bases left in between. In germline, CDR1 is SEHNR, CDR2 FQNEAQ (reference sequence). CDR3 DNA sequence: TGTGCCAGCGCGGGGAGCTCCAGCGAGCAGTACTTC. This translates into CASAGSSSEQYF.

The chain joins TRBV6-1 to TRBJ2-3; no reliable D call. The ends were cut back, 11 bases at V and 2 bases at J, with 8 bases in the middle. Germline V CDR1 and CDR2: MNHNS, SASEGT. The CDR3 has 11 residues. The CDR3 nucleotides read TGTGCCTGCGCGGCCACAGATACGCAGTATTTT. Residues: CACAATDTQYF.

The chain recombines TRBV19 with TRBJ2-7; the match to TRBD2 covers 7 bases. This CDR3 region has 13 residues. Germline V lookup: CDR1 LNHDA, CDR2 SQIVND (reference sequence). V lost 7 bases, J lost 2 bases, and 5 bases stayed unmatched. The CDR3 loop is CASKVAGAYEQYF. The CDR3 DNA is TGTGCCAGTAAGGTAGCGGGTGCCTACGAGCAGTACTTC.

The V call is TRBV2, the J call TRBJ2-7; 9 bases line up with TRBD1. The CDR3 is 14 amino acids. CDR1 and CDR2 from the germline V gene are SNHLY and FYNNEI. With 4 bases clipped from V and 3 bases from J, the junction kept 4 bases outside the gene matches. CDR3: CASSAGTGNYEQYF. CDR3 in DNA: TGTGCCAGCAGTGCGGGGACAGGGAACTACGAGCAGTACTTC.

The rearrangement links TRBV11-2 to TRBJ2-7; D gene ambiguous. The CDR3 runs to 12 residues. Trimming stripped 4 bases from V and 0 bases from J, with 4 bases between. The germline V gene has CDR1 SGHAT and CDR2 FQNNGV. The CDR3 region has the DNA TGTGCCAGCAGCTCTACCTCCTACGAGCAGTACTTC. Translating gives CASSSTSYEQYF.

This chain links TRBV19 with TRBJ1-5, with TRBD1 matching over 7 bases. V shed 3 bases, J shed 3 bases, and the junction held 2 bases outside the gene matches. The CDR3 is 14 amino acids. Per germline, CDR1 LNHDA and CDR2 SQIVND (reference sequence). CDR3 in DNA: TGTGCCAGTAGTATGACAGGGAACAATCAGCCCCAGCATTTT. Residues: CASSMTGNNQPQHF. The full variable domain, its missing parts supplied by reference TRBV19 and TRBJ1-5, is DGGITQSPKYLFRKEGQNVTLSCEQNLNHDAMYWYRQDPGQGLRLIYYSQIVNDFQKGDIAEGYSVSREKKESFPLTVTSAQKNPTAFYLCASSMTGNNQPQHFGDGTRLSIL.

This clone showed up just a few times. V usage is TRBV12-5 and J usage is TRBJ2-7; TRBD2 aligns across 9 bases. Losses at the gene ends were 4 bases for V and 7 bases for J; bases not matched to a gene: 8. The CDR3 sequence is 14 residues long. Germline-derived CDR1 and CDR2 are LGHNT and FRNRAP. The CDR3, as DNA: TGTGCTAGTGGTTCAACCGGGACTAGCCGAGAGCAGTACTTC. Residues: CASGSTGTSREQYF.

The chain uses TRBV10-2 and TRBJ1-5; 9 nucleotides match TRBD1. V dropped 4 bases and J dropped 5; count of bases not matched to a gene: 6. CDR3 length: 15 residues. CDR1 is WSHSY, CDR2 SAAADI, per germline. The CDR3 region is CASSAGTGFHQPQHF. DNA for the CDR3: TGCGCCAGCAGTGCAGGGACAGGGTTTCATCAGCCCCAGCATTTT.

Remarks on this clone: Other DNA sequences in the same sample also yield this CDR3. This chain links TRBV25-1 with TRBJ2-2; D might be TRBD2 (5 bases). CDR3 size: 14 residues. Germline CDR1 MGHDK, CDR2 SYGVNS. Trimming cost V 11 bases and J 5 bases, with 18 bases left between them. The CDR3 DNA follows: TGTGCCTCCGGAGGCTTCGTGGCTACCGGGGAGCTGTTTTTT. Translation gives CASGGFVATGELFF.

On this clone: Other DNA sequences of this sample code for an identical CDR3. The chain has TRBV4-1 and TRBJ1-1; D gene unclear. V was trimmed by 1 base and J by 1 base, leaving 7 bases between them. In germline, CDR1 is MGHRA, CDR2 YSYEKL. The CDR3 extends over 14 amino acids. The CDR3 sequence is CASSQGSGNTEAFF. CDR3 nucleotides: TGCGCCAGCAGCCAAGGTTCGGGGAACACTGAAGCTTTCTTT.

The CDR3 sequence: CAISRQGPTNEKLFF. CDR3 nucleotides: TGTGCCATCAGTCGACAGGGGCCAACTAATGAAAAACTGTTTTTT. The V and J genes are TRBV10-3 and TRBJ1-4, with 8 positions matching TRBD1. Per the germline V gene, CDR1 is ENHRY and CDR2 is SYGVKD. This CDR3 region has 15 residues. V dropped 5 bases and J dropped 0; count of bases not matched to a gene: 2.

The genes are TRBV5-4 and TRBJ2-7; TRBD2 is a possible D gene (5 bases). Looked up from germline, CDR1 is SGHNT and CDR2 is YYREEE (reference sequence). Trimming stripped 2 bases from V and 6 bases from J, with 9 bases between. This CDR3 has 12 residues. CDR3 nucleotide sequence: TGTGCCAGCAGCTTAGGAGGATCCGAGCAGTACTTC. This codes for CASSLGGSEQYF. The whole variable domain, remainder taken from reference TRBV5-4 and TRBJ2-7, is ETGVTQSPTHLIKTRGQQVTLRCSSQSGHNTVSWYQQALGQGPQFIFQYYREEENGRGNFPPRFSGLQFPNYSSELNVNALELDDSALYLCASSLGGSEQYFGPGTRLTVT.

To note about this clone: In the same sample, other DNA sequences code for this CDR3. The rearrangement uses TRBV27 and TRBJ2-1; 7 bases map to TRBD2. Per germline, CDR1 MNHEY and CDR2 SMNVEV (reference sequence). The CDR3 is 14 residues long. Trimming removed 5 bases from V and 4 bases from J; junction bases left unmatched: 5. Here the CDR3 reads CASSILAGYNEQFF. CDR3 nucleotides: TGTGCCAGCAGTATCTTAGCGGGTTACAATGAGCAGTTCTTC.

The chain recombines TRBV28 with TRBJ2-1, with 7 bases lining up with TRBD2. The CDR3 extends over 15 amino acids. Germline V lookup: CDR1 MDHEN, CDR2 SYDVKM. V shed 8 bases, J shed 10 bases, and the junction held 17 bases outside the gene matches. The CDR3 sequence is CASGSGRVGPREQFF. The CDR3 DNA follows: TGTGCCAGCGGTTCGGGGAGGGTGGGCCCAAGGGAGCAGTTCTTC. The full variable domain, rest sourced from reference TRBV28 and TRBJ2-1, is DVKVTQSSRYLVKRTGEKVFLECVQDMDHENMFWYRQDPGLGLRLIYFSYDVKMKEKGDIPEGYSVSREKKERFSLILESASTNQTSMYLCASGSGRVGPREQFFGPGTRLTVL.

CDR3 protein: CASSLIDSPLHYTF. In nucleotides, the CDR3 is TGTGCCAGCAGCTTGATCGACAGCCCACTCCACTACACCTTC. V and J are TRBV5-5 and TRBJ1-2; a weak D match, TRBD1 (5 bases). CDR1 is SGHKS, CDR2 YYEKEE, per germline (reference sequence). The CDR3 runs 14 residues. V gave up 1 base and J gave up 10 bases, with 17 bases separating them.

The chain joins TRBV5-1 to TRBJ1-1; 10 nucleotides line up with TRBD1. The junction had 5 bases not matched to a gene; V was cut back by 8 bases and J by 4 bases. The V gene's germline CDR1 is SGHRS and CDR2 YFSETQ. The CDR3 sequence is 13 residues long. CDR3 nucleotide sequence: TGCGCCAGTACCCGGACAGGGGGCACTGAAGCTTTCTTT. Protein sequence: CASTRTGGTEAFF.

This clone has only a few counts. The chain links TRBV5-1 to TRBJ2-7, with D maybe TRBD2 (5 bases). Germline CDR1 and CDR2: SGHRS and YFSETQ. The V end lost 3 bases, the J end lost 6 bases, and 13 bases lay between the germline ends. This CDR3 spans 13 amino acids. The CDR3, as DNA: TGCGCCAGCAGCTATGTCGGAGGTGGCGAGCAGTACTTC. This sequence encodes CASSYVGGGEQYF.

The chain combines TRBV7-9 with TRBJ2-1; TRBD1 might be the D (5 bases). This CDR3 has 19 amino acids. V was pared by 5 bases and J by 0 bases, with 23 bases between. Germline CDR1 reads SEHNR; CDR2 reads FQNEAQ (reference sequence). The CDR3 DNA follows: TGTGCCAGCAGCCCAAGGGTCTTTGGGGCCCTAAGCTCCTACAATGAGCAGTTCTTC. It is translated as CASSPRVFGALSSYNEQFF. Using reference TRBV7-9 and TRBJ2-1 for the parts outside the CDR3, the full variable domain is DTGVSQNPRHKITKRGQNVTFRCDPISEHNRLYWYRQTLGQGPEFLTYFQNEAQLEKSRLLSDRFSAERPKGSFSTLEIQRTEQGDSAMYLCASSPRVFGALSSYNEQFFGPGTRLTVL.

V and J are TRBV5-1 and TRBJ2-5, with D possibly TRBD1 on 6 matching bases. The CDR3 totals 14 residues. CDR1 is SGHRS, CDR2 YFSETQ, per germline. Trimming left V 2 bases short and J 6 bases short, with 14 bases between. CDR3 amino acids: CASSLRGHKQTQYF. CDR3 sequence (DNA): TGCGCCAGCAGCTTAAGGGGACACAAGCAGACCCAGTACTTC.

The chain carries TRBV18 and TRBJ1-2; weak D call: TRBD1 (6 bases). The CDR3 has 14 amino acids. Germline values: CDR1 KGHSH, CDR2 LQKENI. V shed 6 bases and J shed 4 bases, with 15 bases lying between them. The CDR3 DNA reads TGTGCCAGCTCTCCGGACAGTTTCCTCTATGGCTACACCTTC. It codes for CASSPDSFLYGYTF.

CDR3 sequence reads: CASSAGYNEQFF. The CDR3 coding sequence is TGTGCCAGCTCAGCGGGGTACAATGAGCAGTTCTTC. The chain is built from TRBV28 and TRBJ2-1; 7 nucleotides line up with TRBD2. The V gene end was trimmed by 8 bases and the J gene end by 4 bases; junction bases not matched to a gene: 2. CDR1 and CDR2 from the germline V gene are MDHEN and SYDVKM. The CDR3 is 12 residues long.

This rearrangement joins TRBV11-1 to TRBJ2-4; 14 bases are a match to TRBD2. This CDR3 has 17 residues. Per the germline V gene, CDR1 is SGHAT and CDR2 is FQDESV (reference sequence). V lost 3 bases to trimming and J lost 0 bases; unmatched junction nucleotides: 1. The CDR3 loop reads CASSLGLAGVAKNIQYF. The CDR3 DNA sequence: TGTGCCAGCAGCTTGGGACTAGCGGGGGTAGCCAAAAACATTCAGTACTTC.

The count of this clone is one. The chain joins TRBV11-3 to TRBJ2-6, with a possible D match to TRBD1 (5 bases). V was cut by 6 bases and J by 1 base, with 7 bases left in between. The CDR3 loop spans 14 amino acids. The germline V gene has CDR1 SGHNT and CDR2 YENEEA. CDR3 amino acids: CASSSGSGANVLTF. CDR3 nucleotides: TGTGCCAGCAGTTCAGGGTCTGGGGCCAACGTCCTGACTTTC.

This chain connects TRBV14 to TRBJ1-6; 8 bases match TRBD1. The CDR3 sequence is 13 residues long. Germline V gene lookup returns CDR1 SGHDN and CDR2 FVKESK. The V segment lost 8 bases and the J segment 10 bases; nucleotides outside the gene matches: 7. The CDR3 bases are TGTGCCAGCCAAAGACAGGGGCTCTCACCCCTCCACTTT. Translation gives CASQRQGLSPLHF.

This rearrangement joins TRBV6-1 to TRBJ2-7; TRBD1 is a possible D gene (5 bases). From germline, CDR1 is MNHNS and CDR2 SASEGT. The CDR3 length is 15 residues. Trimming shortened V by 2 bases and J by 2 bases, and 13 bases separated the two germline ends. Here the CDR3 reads CASSELIGVAYEQYF. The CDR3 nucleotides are TGTGCCAGCAGTGAATTAATAGGGGTTGCCTACGAGCAGTACTTC.

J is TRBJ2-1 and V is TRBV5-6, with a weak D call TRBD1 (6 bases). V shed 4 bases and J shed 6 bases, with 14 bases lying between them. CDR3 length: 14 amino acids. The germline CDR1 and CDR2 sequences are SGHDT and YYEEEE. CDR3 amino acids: CASSVDSVPNEQFF. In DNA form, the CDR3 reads TGTGCCAGCAGCGTGGACAGTGTCCCCAATGAGCAGTTCTTC. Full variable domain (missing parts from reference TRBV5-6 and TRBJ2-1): DAGVTQSPTHLIKTRGQQVTLRCSPKSGHDTVSWYQQALGQGPQFIFQYYEEEERQRGNFPDRFSGHQFPNYSSELNVNALLLGDSALYLCASSVDSVPNEQFFGPGTRLTVL.

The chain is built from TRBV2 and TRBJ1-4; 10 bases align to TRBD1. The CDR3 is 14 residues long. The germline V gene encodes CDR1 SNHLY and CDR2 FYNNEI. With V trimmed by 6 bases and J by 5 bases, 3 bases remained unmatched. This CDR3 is CASRGTGVNEKLFF. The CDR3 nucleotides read TGTGCCAGCAGGGGGACAGGGGTAAATGAAAAACTGTTTTTT.

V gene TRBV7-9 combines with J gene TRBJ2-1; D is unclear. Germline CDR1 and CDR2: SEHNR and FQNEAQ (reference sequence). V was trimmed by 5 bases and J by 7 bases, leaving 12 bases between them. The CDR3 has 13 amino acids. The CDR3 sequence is CASSIGGSNEQFF. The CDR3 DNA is TGTGCCAGCAGCATCGGCGGTAGTAATGAGCAGTTCTTC.